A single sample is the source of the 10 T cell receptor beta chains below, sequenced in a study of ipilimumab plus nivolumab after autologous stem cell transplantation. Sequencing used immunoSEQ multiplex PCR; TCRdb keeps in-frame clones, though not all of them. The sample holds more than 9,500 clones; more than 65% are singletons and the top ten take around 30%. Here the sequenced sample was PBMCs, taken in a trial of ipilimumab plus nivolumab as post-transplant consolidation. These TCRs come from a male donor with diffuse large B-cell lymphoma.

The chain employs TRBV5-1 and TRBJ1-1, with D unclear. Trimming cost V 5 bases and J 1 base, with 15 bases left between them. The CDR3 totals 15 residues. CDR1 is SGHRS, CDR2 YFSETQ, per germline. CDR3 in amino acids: CASSRAVAGNTEAFF. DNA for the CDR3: TGCGCCAGCAGTCGTGCGGTTGCGGGGAACACTGAAGCTTTCTTT.

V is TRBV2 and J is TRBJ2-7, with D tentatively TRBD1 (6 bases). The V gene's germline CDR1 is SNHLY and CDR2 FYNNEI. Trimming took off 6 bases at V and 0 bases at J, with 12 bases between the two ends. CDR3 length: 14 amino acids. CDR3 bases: TGTGCCAGCAGGTCGAGGGACAACTCCTACGAGCAGTACTTC. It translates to CASRSRDNSYEQYF.

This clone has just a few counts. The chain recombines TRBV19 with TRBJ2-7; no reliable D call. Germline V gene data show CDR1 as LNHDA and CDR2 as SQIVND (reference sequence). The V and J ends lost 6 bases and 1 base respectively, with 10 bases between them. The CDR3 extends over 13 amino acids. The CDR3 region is CASSRSWSYEQYF. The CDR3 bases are TGTGCCAGTAGCCGATCATGGTCCTACGAGCAGTACTTC.

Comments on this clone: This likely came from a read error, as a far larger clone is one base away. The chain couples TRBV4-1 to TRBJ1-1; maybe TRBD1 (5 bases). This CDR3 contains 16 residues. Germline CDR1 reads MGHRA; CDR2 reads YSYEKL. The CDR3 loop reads CASSQEGQLMNTEVFF. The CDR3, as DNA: TGCGCCAGCAGCCAAGAGGGGCAACTCATGAACACTGAAGTTTTCTTT.

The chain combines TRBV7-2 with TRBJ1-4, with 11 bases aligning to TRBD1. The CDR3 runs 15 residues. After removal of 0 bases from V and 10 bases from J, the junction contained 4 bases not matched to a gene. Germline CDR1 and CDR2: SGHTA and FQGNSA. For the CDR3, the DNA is TGTGCCAGCAGCTTAGCCGGGACAGGGGGGAGAAAACTGTTTTTT. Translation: CASSLAGTGGRKLFF.

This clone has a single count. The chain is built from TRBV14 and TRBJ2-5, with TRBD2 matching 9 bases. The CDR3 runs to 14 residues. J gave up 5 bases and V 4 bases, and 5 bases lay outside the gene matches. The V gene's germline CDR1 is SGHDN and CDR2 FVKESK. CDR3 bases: TGTGCCAGCAGCCGGGCACTAGCGGGCGAGACCCAGTACTTC. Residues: CASSRALAGETQYF. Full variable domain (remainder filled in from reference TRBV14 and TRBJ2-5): EAGVTQFPSHSVIEKGQTVTLRCDPISGHDNLYWYRRVMGKEIKFLLHFVKESKQDESGMPNNRFLAERTGGTYSTLKVQPAELEDSGVYFCASSRALAGETQYFGPGTRLLVL.

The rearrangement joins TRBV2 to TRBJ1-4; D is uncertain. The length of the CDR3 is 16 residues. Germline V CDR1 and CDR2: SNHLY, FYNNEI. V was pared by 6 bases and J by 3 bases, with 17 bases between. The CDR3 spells CASRNRVPGSNEKLFF. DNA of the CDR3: TGTGCCAGCAGGAACCGGGTTCCGGGGTCTAATGAAAAACTGTTTTTT. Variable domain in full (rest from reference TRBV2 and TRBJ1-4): EPEVTQTPSHQVTQMGQEVILRCVPISNHLYFYWYRQILGQKVEFLVSFYNNEISEKSEIFDDQFSVERPDGSNFTLKIRSTKLEDSAMYFCASRNRVPGSNEKLFFGSGTQLSVL.

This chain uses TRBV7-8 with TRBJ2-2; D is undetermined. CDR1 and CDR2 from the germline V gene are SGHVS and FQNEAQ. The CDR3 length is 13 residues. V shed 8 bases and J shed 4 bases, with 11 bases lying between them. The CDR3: CASELRSTGELFF. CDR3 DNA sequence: TGTGCCAGCGAGTTGAGGAGCACCGGGGAGCTGTTTTTT.

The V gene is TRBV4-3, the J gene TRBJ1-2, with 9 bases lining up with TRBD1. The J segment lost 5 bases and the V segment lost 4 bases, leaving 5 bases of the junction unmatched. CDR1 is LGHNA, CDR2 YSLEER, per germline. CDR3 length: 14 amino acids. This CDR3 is CASSLTGGGYGYTF. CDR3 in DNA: TGCGCCAGCAGCCTCACAGGGGGCGGTTATGGCTACACCTTC.

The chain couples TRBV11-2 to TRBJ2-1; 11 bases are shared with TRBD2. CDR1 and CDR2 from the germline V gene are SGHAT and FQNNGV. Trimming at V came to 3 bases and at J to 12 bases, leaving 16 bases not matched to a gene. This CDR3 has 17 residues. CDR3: CASSLILGLAGQSRQFF. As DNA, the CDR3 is TGTGCCAGCAGCTTGATCCTCGGACTAGCGGGTCAGAGTAGGCAGTTCTTC.